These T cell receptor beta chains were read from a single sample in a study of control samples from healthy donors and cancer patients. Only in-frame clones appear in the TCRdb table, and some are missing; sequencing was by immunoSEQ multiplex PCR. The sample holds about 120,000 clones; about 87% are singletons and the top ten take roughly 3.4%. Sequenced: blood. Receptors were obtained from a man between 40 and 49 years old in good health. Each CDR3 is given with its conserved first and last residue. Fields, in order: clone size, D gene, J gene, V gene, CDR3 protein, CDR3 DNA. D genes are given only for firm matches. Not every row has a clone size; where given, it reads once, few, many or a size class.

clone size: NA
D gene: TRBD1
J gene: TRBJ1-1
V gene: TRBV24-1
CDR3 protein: CATSDTAGGSEAFF
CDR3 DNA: TGTGCCACCAGTGATACGGCAGGGGGCTCTGAAGCTTTCTTT

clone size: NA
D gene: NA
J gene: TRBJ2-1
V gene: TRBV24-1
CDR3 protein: CATSDSTGPANEQFF
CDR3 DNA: TGTGCCACCAGTGATTCCACGGGCCCGGCCAATGAGCAGTTCTTC

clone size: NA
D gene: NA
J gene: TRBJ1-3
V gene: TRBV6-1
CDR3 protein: CASSERTNPSSGNTIYF
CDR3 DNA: TGTGCCAGCAGTGAAAGGACAAACCCAAGCTCTGGAAACACCATATATTTT

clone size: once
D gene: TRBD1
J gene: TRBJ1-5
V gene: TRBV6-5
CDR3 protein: CASMTSRGLGQPQHF
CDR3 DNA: TGTGCCAGCATGACAAGTAGGGGGCTGGGGCAGCCCCAGCATTTT

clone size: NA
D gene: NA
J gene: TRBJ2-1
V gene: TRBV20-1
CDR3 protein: CSARLHNEQFF
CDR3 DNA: TGCAGTGCTAGGCTACACAATGAGCAGTTCTTC

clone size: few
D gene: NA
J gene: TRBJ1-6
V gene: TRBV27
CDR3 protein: CASSFQDRTNSPLHF
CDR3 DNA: TGTGCCAGCAGTTTCCAAGACAGAACGAATTCACCCCTCCACTTT

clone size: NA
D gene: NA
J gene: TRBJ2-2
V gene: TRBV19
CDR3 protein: CASSMEGGSTGELFF
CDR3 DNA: TGTGCCAGTAGTATGGAAGGGGGTTCCACCGGGGAGCTGTTTTTT

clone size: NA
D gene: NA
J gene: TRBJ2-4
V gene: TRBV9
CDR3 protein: CASSVAGSGNIQYF
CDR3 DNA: TGTGCCAGCAGCGTAGCGGGCAGTGGGAACATTCAGTACTTC

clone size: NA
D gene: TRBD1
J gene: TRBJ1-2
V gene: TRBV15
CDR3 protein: CATSISYPGGGGYGYTF
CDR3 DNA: TGTGCCACCAGCATTTCCTATCCAGGGGGCGGTGGGTATGGCTACACCTTC

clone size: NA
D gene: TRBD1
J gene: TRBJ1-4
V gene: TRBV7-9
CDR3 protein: CASSPTGDKLFF
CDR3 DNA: TGTGCCAGCAGCCCGACAGGGGACAAACTGTTTTTT

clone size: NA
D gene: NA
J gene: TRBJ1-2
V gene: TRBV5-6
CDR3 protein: CASSFNGNYGYTF
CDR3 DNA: TGTGCCAGCAGCTTCAATGGGAATTATGGCTACACCTTC

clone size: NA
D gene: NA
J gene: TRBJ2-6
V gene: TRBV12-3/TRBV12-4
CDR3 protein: CASIFSGANVLTF
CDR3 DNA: TGTGCCAGCATTTTTTCTGGGGCCAACGTCCTGACTTTC

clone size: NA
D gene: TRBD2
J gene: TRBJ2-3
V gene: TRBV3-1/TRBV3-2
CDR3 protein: CASSKLAGGTDTQYF
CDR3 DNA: TGTGCCAGCAGCAAACTAGCGGGGGGGACAGATACGCAGTATTTT

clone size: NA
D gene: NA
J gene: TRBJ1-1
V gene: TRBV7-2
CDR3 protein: CASSSDSSNTEAFF
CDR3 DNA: TGTGCCAGCAGCTCGGACAGTTCAAACACTGAAGCTTTCTTT

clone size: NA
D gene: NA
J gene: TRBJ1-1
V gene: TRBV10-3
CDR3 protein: CAISEGTWLNTEAFF
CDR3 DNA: TGTGCCATCAGTGAGGGGACGTGGCTAAACACTGAAGCTTTCTTT

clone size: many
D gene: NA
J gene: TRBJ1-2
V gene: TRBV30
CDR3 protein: CAWRKGGYTF
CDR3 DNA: TGTGCCTGGAGAAAAGGTGGCTACACCTTC

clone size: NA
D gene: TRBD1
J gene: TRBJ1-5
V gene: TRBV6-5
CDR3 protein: CASSPQGATNQPQHF
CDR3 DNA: TGTGCCAGCAGCCCGCAGGGGGCCACCAATCAGCCCCAGCATTTT

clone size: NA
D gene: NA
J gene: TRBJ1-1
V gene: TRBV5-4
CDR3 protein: CASSLGGGRNTEAFF
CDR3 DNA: TGTGCCAGCAGCTTGGGAGGGGGGAGGAACACTGAAGCTTTCTTT

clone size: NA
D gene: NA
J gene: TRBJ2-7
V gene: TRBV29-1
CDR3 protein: CSVGEQGYEQYF
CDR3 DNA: TGCAGCGTTGGAGAACAGGGCTACGAGCAGTACTTC

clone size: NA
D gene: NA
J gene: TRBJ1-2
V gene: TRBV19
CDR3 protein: CASTLDGGNGYTF
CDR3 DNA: TGTGCCAGTACCTTGGACGGTGGGAACGGCTACACCTTC

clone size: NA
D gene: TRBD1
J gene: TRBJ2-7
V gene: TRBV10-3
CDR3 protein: CAISEKGQGSYEQYF
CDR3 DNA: TGTGCCATCAGTGAGAAGGGACAGGGTTCGTACGAGCAGTACTTC

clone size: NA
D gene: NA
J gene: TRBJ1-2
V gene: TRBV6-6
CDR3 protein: CASSSRGTEGADGYTF
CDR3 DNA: TGTGCCAGCAGTTCACGTGGGACTGAGGGAGCAGATGGCTACACCTTC

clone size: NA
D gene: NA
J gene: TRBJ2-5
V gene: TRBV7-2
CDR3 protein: CASSLVGVEETQYF
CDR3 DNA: TGTGCCAGCAGCTTAGTCGGCGTTGAAGAGACCCAGTACTTC

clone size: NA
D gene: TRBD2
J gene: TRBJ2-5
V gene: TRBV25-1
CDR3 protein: CASGPSRAGGFGQYF
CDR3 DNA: TGTGCCAGCGGTCCATCGCGAGCGGGGGGGTTCGGCCAGTACTTC

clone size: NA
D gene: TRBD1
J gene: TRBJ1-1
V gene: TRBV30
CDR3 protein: CAWREGQGFGAFF
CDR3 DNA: TGTGCCTGGAGGGAGGGACAGGGATTTGGAGCTTTCTTT

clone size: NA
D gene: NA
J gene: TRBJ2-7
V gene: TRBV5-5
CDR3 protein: CASSFVGTYEQYF
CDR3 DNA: TGTGCCAGCAGCTTTGTAGGGACCTACGAGCAGTACTTC